Listed here are 14 T cell receptor beta chains from one sample, sequenced in a study of CD8 T cells in ankylosing spondylitis. TCRdb passed the 5' RACE reads through MiXCR, listing each CDR3 protein once. In the table there are just under 95,000 distinct CDR3 sequences, just under 9% of which are singletons. Sequencing used blood, either unsorted or a sorted T cell fraction (not recorded which). Receptors were obtained from a male donor with ankylosing spondylitis or in good health (not recorded which).

Ten or more counts support this clonotype. The chain joins TRBV12-3 or TRBV12-4 to TRBJ2-1; 7 nucleotides match TRBD2. This CDR3 spans 15 amino acids. Trimming removed 3 bases from V and 7 bases from J; junction bases left unmatched: 9. The CDR3 spells CASSFNPAGLNEQFF. The CDR3 region has the DNA TGTGCCAGCAGTTTTAATCCAGCGGGGCTGAATGAGCAGTTCTTC.

This clonotype was counted many times. The genes are TRBV11-3 and TRBJ2-1; D is undetermined. Trimming cost V 2 bases and J 6 bases, with 8 bases left between them. CDR3 length: 13 residues. Germline V gene lookup returns CDR1 SGHNT and CDR2 YENEEA. CDR3 in amino acids: CASSLSTGNEQFF. The CDR3 nucleotides are TGTGCCAGCAGCTTAAGTACGGGCAATGAGCAGTTCTTC.

This clonotype was observed at least ten times. V usage is TRBV12-3 or TRBV12-4 and J usage is TRBJ2-3; 9 nucleotides line up with TRBD2. This CDR3 has 15 residues. The junction had 6 bases not matched to a gene; V was cut back by 5 bases and J by 3 bases. The CDR3 here is CASSRRAGGTDTQYF. In nucleotides, the CDR3 is TGTGCCAGCAGTCGCCGGGCGGGAGGGACAGATACGCAGTATTTT.

This clonotype was observed many times. The rearrangement uses TRBV6-5 and TRBJ1-6; D is ambiguous. V was shortened by 4 bases and J by 7 bases, with 14 bases between the two germline ends. CDR3 length: 15 amino acids. Germline V lookup: CDR1 MNHEY, CDR2 SVGAGI. CDR3 nucleotides: TGTGCCAGCAGTTGGTCGGGCAGGCTAAATTCACCCCTCCACTTT. This gives the protein CASSWSGRLNSPLHF.

This clonotype has ten or more counts. The chain combines TRBV14 with TRBJ1-4; D is possibly TRBD1 (5 bases). This CDR3 spans 15 amino acids. V was pared by 0 bases and J by 8 bases, with 13 bases between. Germline CDR1 reads SGHDN; CDR2 reads FVKESK. CDR3 sequence: CASSQETETREKLFF. In DNA form, the CDR3 reads TGTGCCAGCAGCCAAGAGACAGAGACCCGCGAAAAACTGTTTTTT.

The J gene is TRBJ1-2, the V gene TRBV7-9; D is unclear. The CDR3 runs to 14 residues. V was shortened by 4 bases and J by 2 bases, with 11 bases between the two germline ends. Germline V gene sequence: CDR1 SEHNR, CDR2 FQNEAQ (reference sequence). DNA for the CDR3: TGTGCCAGCAGCTCCTCCGGCTCCAACTATGGCTACACCTTC. It codes for CASSSSGSNYGYTF.

This clonotype was seen many times. The V gene is TRBV7-3, the J gene TRBJ2-5; no clear D. The V gene's germline CDR1 is SGHTA and CDR2 FQGTGA. This CDR3 region has 15 residues. Trimming left V 0 bases short and J 1 base short, with 9 bases between. CDR3 sequence: CASSLTAGAQETQYF. As DNA, the CDR3 is TGTGCCAGCAGCTTAACGGCCGGAGCCCAAGAGACCCAGTACTTC. The full variable domain, in which reference TRBV7-3 and TRBJ2-5 provide the parts outside the CDR3, is GAGVSQTPSNKVTEKGKYVELRCDPISGHTALYWYRQSLGQGPEFLIYFQGTGAADDSGLPNDRFFAVRPEGSVSTLKIQRTERGDSAVYLCASSLTAGAQETQYFGPGTRLLVL.

This clonotype was picked up many times. The rearrangement joins TRBV19 to TRBJ1-6; unclear D gene. V shed 0 bases and J shed 8 bases, with 14 bases lying between them. The CDR3 contains 16 residues. CDR1 is LNHDA, CDR2 SQIVND, per germline (reference sequence). CDR3: CASSIDPNRRYSPLHF. The CDR3 nucleotides read TGTGCCAGTAGTATAGATCCGAACCGGAGATATTCACCCCTCCACTTT.

Worth noting for this clonotype: It may be a read error: a sequence one base away is much more abundant. The conserved final phenylalanine or tryptophan is absent from the CDR3, which likely points to a read error. The J gene is TRBJ2-1, the V gene TRBV20-1; 9 bases are shared with TRBD1. V dropped 5 bases and J dropped 5; count of bases not matched to a gene: 4. The CDR3 is made up of 13 amino acids. CDR1 DFQATT and CDR2 SNEGSKA come from the germline V gene (reference sequence). CDR3 DNA sequence: TGCAGTGCTGGCGGGACAGGGAACAATGAGCAGTTCCTC. This gives the protein CSAGGTGNNEQFL.

This clonotype has a count of ten or more. V and J are TRBV15 and TRBJ1-4; D is unresolved. The CDR3 covers 20 residues. Trimming took off 0 bases at V and 4 bases at J, with 24 bases between the two ends. Germline-derived CDR1 and CDR2 are LNHNV and YYDKDF (reference sequence). The chain's CDR3 is CATSRDPIGQTMDLNEKLFF. The DNA for the CDR3 is TGTGCCACCAGCAGAGATCCCATCGGTCAGACAATGGACCTTAATGAAAAACTGTTTTTT.

This clonotype has at least ten counts. This chain uses TRBV12-3 or TRBV12-4 with TRBJ2-1, with D tentatively TRBD2 (6 bases). The CDR3 has 15 amino acids. V was cut by 3 bases and J by 8 bases, with 17 bases left in between. CDR3 DNA: TGTGCCAGCAGTTTGGAGGGGCCCCCCCTCGATGAGCAGTTCTTC. It codes for CASSLEGPPLDEQFF.

Many counts were recorded for this clonotype. The V call is TRBV5-5, the J call TRBJ1-1; D gene uncertain. CDR3 size: 12 residues. The V gene's germline CDR1 is SGHKS and CDR2 YYEKEE (reference sequence). The ends were cut back, 7 bases at V and 6 bases at J, with 13 bases in the middle. The CDR3 DNA follows: TGTGCCAGCGATGGGCAGTCCCCTGAAGCTTTCTTT. Protein: CASDGQSPEAFF.

This chain links TRBV6-2 or TRBV6-3 with TRBJ2-1; D ambiguous. V gave up 6 bases and J gave up 6 bases, with 6 bases separating them. There are 11 residues in the CDR3. Germline CDR1 reads MNHEY; CDR2 reads SVGEGT. This chain's CDR3 is CASSWSNEQFF. CDR3 nucleotides: TGTGCCAGCAGCTGGTCCAATGAGCAGTTCTTC.

Many counts were recorded for this clonotype. This sequence joins TRBV28 and TRBJ2-7, with 7 bases identical to TRBD1. This CDR3 is 15 amino acids long. CDR1 and CDR2 from the germline V gene are MDHEN and SYDVKM. J was trimmed by 2 bases and V by 7 bases; bases with no gene match: 11. The CDR3 is CASKLPLGGTYEQYF. CDR3 DNA sequence: TGTGCCAGCAAACTTCCTCTAGGGGGCACCTACGAGCAGTACTTC.